The 14 T cell receptor beta chains listed next were all sequenced from one sample in a study of T cells in Graves' hyperthyroidism and ophthalmopathy. The source material, RNA transcripts, was used to amplify TCR beta CDR3 regions. An initial round of RT-PCR targeting the TCR CDR3 relied on the HTBI primer set. TCRdb analysed the multiplex PCR reads with MiXCR anew, one entry per CDR3 protein. The sample shows roughly 800,000 distinct CDR3 sequences, 38% of them seen only once. The sample consisted of blood. These receptors were taken from a man aged 18 to 35 with Graves' hyperthyroidism.

This chain links TRBV15 with TRBJ2-5; D gene uncertain. The CDR3 sequence is 15 residues long. CDR1 and CDR2 (germline): LNHNV, YYDKDF (reference sequence). Between the trimmed V and J ends, which lost 3 bases and 1 base, there was a span of 12 bases. This chain's CDR3 is CATSSGQRVQETQYF. The DNA for the CDR3 is TGTGCCACCAGCAGTGGGCAGCGAGTCCAAGAGACCCAGTACTTC.

This clonotype was observed many times. The chain links TRBV29-1 to TRBJ1-2; no definite D call. The V end lost 7 bases, the J end lost 4 bases, and 25 bases lay between the germline ends. The CDR3 loop spans 16 amino acids. The germline gives CDR1 SQVTM, CDR2 ANQGSEA. The CDR3 spells CSAETPDGSGVYGYTF. The CDR3 bases are TGCAGCGCCGAAACACCGGACGGTTCGGGAGTCTATGGCTACACCTTC.

This clonotype was observed many times. V is TRBV10-3 and J is TRBJ2-7; 8 bases map to TRBD1. The junction had 7 bases not matched to a gene; V was cut back by 2 bases and J by 7 bases. This CDR3 region has 14 residues. Looked up from germline, CDR1 is ENHRY and CDR2 is SYGVKD. The CDR3 DNA reads as TGTGCCATCAGTGAGCCGGACAGGGTTGCTGAGCAGTACTTC. It yields the protein CAISEPDRVAEQYF.

There are many counts of this clonotype. The chain links TRBV5-1 to TRBJ1-2, with D perhaps matching TRBD1 (5 bases). The CDR3 spans 13 residues. V was clipped by 3 bases and J by 2 bases, with 8 bases between them. The germline gives CDR1 SGHRS, CDR2 YFSETQ. The DNA for the CDR3 is TGCGCCAGCAGCTGGGACGCAAACTATGGCTACACCTTC. Its protein product is CASSWDANYGYTF. Combining the CDR3 with reference TRBV5-1 and TRBJ1-2 gives the whole variable domain KAGVTQTPRYLIKTRGQQVTLSCSPISGHRSVSWYQQTPGQGLQFLFEYFSETQRNKGNFPGRFSGRQFSNSRSEMNVSTLELGDSALYLCASSWDANYGYTFGSGTRLTVV.

This clonotype was counted ten times or more. This sequence joins TRBV10-3 and TRBJ1-1, with D hard to call. The CDR3 consists of 11 residues. The ends were cut back, 6 bases at V and 3 bases at J, with 5 bases in the middle. Germline CDR1 and CDR2: ENHRY and SYGVKD. The CDR3 protein is CAIREDTEAFF. The CDR3 nucleotides are TGTGCCATCAGAGAGGACACTGAAGCTTTCTTT.

Details on this clonotype: The limits of the CDR3 on the DNA are not certain, so only TCRdb's listed CDR3 is given. This rearrangement joins TRBV25-1 to TRBJ1-2. The CDR3 spans 16 residues, counting both ends. Germline V gene data show CDR1 as MGHDK and CDR2 as SYGVNS. The CDR3 reads CACSARPQQDPYGYTF.

This clonotype was seen many times. The chain joins TRBV15 to TRBJ1-3; tentatively, D is TRBD1 (5 bases). Trimming removed 3 bases at V and 0 bases at J, with 12 bases between. The CDR3 totals 16 residues. The germline V gene has CDR1 LNHNV and CDR2 YYDKDF (reference sequence). The CDR3 loop reads CATSSLGGSSGNTIYF. CDR3 in DNA: TGTGCCACCAGCAGCCTCGGGGGTAGCTCTGGAAACACCATATATTTT.

This clonotype was counted between two and nine times. The chain recombines TRBV12-3 or TRBV12-4 with TRBJ1-5, with D perhaps matching TRBD1 (5 bases). The length of the CDR3 is 14 residues. V lost 0 bases and J lost 6, with 9 bases in between. CDR3 sequence: CASSLALGGQPQHF. The CDR3 bases are TGTGCCAGCAGTTTAGCGCTGGGGGGTCAGCCCCAGCATTTT.

CDR3 DNA sequence: TGCGCCAGCAGCCAAGATGGACAGGGTGTTCATCAGCCCCAGCATTTT. Translating it yields CASSQDGQGVHQPQHF. The chain carries TRBV4-1 and TRBJ1-5, with 8 bases lining up with TRBD1. The junction had 6 bases not matched to a gene; V was cut back by 0 bases and J by 5 bases. The germline V gene encodes CDR1 MGHRA and CDR2 YSYEKL. This CDR3 is built from 16 residues.

In its sample, this clonotype was seen many times. This chain joins TRBV25-1 and TRBJ2-2; D is perhaps TRBD1 (6 bases). Per germline, CDR1 MGHDK and CDR2 SYGVNS. V was cut by 3 bases and J by 3 bases, with 11 bases left in between. The CDR3 totals 15 residues. CDR3 nucleotide sequence: TGTGCCAGCAGTGAGACGAGGGGGTACACCGGGGAGCTGTTTTTT. Its translation: CASSETRGYTGELFF.

The chain employs TRBV29-1 and TRBJ1-3; the D gene is possibly TRBD1 (6 bases). This CDR3 spans 13 amino acids. V gave up 6 bases and J gave up 6 bases, with 15 bases separating them. CDR1 and CDR2 from the germline V gene are SQVTM and ANQGSEA. The CDR3 spells CSVALGGENTIYF. CDR3 in DNA: TGCAGCGTCGCTTTGGGGGGCGAAAACACCATATATTTT.

V is TRBV29-1 and J is TRBJ2-7; D gene unclear. CDR1 SQVTM and CDR2 ANQGSEA come from the germline V gene. Deletions cut 8 bases from V and 0 bases from J, with 8 bases between. CDR3 length: 11 amino acids. CDR3 coding DNA: TGCAGCCAAGTTAGCTCCTACGAGCAGTACTTC. Protein product: CSQVSSYEQYF.

There are a few counts of this clonotype. This chain's CDR3 is CASSLGVEPEAFF. The CDR3, as DNA: TGCGCCAGCAGTCTGGGGGTTGAGCCGGAAGCTTTCTTT. The J gene is TRBJ1-1, the V gene TRBV4-1, with D perhaps TRBD1 (5 bases). The V end lost 6 bases, the J end lost 8 bases, and 16 bases lay between the germline ends. The CDR3 runs to 13 residues. The germline V gene encodes CDR1 MGHRA and CDR2 YSYEKL.

The chain uses TRBV6-1 and TRBJ1-2; the D is unclear. The ends were cut back, 3 bases at V and 7 bases at J, with 15 bases in the middle. Germline lookup yields CDR1 MNHNS and CDR2 SASEGT. The CDR3 is 14 amino acids. CDR3 bases: TGTGCCAGCAGTGATGTGACGGGCGGTGGTGGCTACACCTTC. It specifies CASSDVTGGGGYTF.